A single sample gave rise to the 11 T cell receptor beta chains below, sequenced in a study of regulatory T cells in long-lasting Graves disease. Noted time point: persistent/refractory GD, antithyroid drugs over 5 years with positive TRAb. PBMC RNA served as the TCR library source. CDR3 regions were amplified by Arm-PCR using iRepertoire HTBI primers to build TCR beta libraries. TCRdb independently ran MiXCR on the multiplex PCR reads; one entry per CDR3 protein. This sample carries some 420,000 distinct CDR3 sequences, about 22% of them seen once, and the ten largest clones take around 13%. The source was peripheral blood mononuclear cells (PBMCs), collected when the disease was refractory, from a patient treated with antithyroid drugs. These TCRs come from a female donor with Graves disease.

This clonotype was detected ten times or more. The genes are TRBV7-2 and TRBJ1-1; a possible D gene is TRBD1 (5 bases). Germline-derived CDR1 and CDR2 are SGHTA and FQGNSA. The CDR3 is 14 amino acids. Between the trimmed V and J ends, which lost 5 bases and 6 bases, there was a span of 16 bases. The CDR3 spells CASSAWRGGAEAFF. The DNA of the CDR3 is TGTGCCAGCAGCGCCTGGAGGGGAGGCGCTGAAGCTTTCTTT. Based on the CDR3 plus reference TRBV7-2 and TRBJ1-1, the full variable domain is GAGVSQSPSNKVTEKGKDVELRCDPISGHTALYWYRQSLGQGLEFLIYFQGNSAPDKSGLPSDRFSAERTGGSVSTLTIQRTQQEDSAVYLCASSAWRGGAEAFFGQGTRLTVV.

This clonotype was recorded at least ten times. The chain combines TRBV6-2 or TRBV6-3 with TRBJ1-2; D is unresolved. Germline V gene sequence: CDR1 MNHEY, CDR2 SVGEGT. The CDR3 consists of 13 residues. V lost 2 bases, J lost 7 bases, and 11 bases lay in between. Here the CDR3 DNA reads TGTGCCAGCAGTTACCCTGGGGAGCTTGGCTACACCTTC. Its translation: CASSYPGELGYTF.

Note on this clonotype: A much larger clone differs by one base, so this may be a read error. This sequence joins TRBV11-2 and TRBJ2-5, with D perhaps matching TRBD1 (5 bases). The CDR3 has 14 amino acids. Germline V gene sequence: CDR1 SGHAT, CDR2 FQNNGV. The CDR3 DNA follows: TGTGCCAGCAGCCTTTACGGGTCGACAGAGACCCGGTACTTC. Encoded protein: CASSLYGSTETRYF.

This clonotype appeared many times. The rearrangement joins TRBV20-1 to TRBJ2-5; tentative D call: TRBD1 (7 bases). The CDR3 extends over 12 amino acids. Germline values: CDR1 DFQATT, CDR2 SNEGSKA (reference sequence). Trimming stripped 7 bases from V and 4 bases from J, with 13 bases between. The chain's CDR3 is CSGLGGGETQYF. CDR3 nucleotides: TGCAGTGGACTAGGGGGCGGAGAGACCCAGTACTTC.

About this clonotype itself: Being one base from a much bigger clone, this may be a read error. The gene calls are TRBV7-2 and TRBJ1-4, with D maybe TRBD1 (5 bases). CDR1 is SGHTA and CDR2 is FQGNSA in the germline V gene. This CDR3 spans 15 amino acids. CDR3 in amino acids: CASSLAVGGGEKLLF. Here the CDR3 DNA reads TGTGCCAGCAGCTTAGCGGTGGGGGGTGGTGAAAAACTGCTTTTT.

This clonotype was recorded at least ten times. The chain is built from TRBV28 and TRBJ1-1; perhaps TRBD1 as D (6 bases). V lost 11 bases to trimming and J lost 0 bases, with 10 bases between them. The CDR3 has 12 amino acids. Per the germline V gene, CDR1 is MDHEN and CDR2 is SYDVKM. The DNA for the CDR3 is TGTGCCCTGGGGGCTATGAACACTGAAGCTTTCTTT. This encodes CALGAMNTEAFF.

This clonotype was detected a few times. CDR3 amino acids: CASSARTGLFQGEQYF. DNA for the CDR3: TGTGCCAGCAGCGCCCGGACAGGACTTTTCCAAGGCGAGCAGTACTTC. The chain has TRBV9 and TRBJ2-7; 7 bases match TRBD1. Germline V lookup: CDR1 SGDLS, CDR2 YYNGEE. The CDR3 runs 16 residues. The trim removed 3 bases at V and 6 bases at J, leaving 15 bases unmatched.

This clonotype has at least ten counts. The CDR3 spells CASTDGATNEKLFF. The CDR3 DNA sequence: TGTGCCAGCACCGATGGGGCAACTAATGAAAAACTGTTTTTT. The chain recombines TRBV28 with TRBJ1-4; D gene ambiguous. CDR1 MDHEN and CDR2 SYDVKM come from the germline V gene. Trimming took off 7 bases at V and 0 bases at J, with 9 bases between the two ends. The CDR3 is 14 amino acids.

This clonotype was seen repeatedly, ten times or more. The rearrangement uses TRBV30 and TRBJ1-1; no definite D call. The CDR3 is 12 amino acids. V lost 2 bases to trimming and J lost 0 bases, with 4 bases between them. In germline, CDR1 is GTSNPN, CDR2 SVGIG (reference sequence). CDR3 sequence (DNA): TGTGCCTGGAGTAACATGAACACTGAAGCTTTCTTT. This gives the protein CAWSNMNTEAFF.

This clonotype was observed many times. V gene TRBV5-1 combines with J gene TRBJ1-1; D uncertain. V lost 0 bases and J 0 bases, leaving 9 bases between the germline ends. The CDR3 extends over 15 amino acids. CDR1 SGHRS and CDR2 YFSETQ come from the germline V gene. CDR3 region: CASSLDRAMNTEAFF. The CDR3, as DNA: TGCGCCAGCAGCTTGGACCGGGCCATGAACACTGAAGCTTTCTTT.

This clonotype occurred many times. The chain has TRBV20-1 and TRBJ2-7; D remains ambiguous. Deletions cut 1 base from V and 7 bases from J, with 8 bases between. The germline CDR1 and CDR2 sequences are DFQATT and SNEGSKA (reference sequence). The CDR3 contains 11 residues. The CDR3 DNA sequence: TGCAGTGCTAGAGGTCAATGGGAGCAGTACTTC. Protein product: CSARGQWEQYF.